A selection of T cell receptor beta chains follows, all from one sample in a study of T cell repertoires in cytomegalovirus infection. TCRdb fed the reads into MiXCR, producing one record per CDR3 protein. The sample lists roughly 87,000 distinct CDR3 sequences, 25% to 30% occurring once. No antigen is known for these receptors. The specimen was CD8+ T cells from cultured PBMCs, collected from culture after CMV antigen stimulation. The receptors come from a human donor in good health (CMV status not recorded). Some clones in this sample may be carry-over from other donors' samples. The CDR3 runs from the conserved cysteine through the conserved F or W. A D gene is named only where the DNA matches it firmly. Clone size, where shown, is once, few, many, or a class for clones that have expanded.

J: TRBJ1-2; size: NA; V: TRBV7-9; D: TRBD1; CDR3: CASSFGTGGNGYTF; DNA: TGTGCCAGCAGCTTCGGGACAGGGGGCAATGGCTACACCTTC
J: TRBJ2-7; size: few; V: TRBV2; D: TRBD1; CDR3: CASSSRQGPGEQYF; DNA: TGTGCCAGCAGCAGCAGACAGGGGCCGGGCGAGCAGTACTTC
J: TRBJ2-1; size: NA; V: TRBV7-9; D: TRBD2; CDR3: CASSFLSGGHNEQFF; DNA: TGTGCCAGCAGCTTTCTAAGCGGGGGTCACAATGAGCAGTTCTTC
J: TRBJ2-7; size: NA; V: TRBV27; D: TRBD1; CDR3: CASSALPGQGYEQYF; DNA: TGTGCCAGCAGTGCACTACCGGGACAGGGTTACGAGCAGTACTTC
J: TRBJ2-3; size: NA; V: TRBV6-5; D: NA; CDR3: CASSYGESTDTQYF; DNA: TGTGCCAGCAGTTACGGGGAAAGCACAGATACGCAGTATTTT
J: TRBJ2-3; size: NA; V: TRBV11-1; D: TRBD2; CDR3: CASTLRGGYTDTQYF; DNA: TGTGCCAGCACCTTACGCGGGGGTTACACAGATACGCAGTATTTT
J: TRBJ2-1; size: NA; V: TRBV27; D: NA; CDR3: CASGRGGDEQFF; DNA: TGTGCCAGCGGCCGAGGGGGTGATGAGCAGTTCTTC
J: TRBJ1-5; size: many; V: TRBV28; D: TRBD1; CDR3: CASSSTGAQPQHF; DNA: TGTGCCAGCAGTTCCACAGGGGCTCAGCCCCAGCATTTT
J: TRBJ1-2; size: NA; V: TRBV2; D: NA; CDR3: CASPRSEYYGYTF; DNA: TGTGCCAGCCCTAGGTCCGAATACTATGGCTACACCTTC
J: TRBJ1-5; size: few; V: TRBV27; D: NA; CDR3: CASSFQGSNQPQHF; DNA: TGTGCCAGCAGTTTTCAGGGTAGCAATCAGCCCCAGCATTTT
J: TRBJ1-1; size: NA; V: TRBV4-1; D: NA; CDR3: CASSQDHGGIGTEAFF; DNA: TGCGCCAGCAGCCAAGACCACGGAGGGATCGGAACTGAAGCTTTCTTT
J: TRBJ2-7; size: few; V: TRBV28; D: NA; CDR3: CASSYGGGLSSYEQYF; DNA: TGTGCCAGCAGTTACGGAGGGGGCCTCAGCTCCTACGAGCAGTACTTC
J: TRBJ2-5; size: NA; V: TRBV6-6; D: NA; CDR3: CASSYSPTKVAEKETQYF; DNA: TGTGCCAGCAGTTACAGCCCGACTAAGGTAGCGGAGAAAGAGACCCAGTACTTC
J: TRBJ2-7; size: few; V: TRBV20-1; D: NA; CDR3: CSVLDGGAGEQYF; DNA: TGCAGTGTCCTGGACGGTGGGGCAGGGGAGCAGTACTTC
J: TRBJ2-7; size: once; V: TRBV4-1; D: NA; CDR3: CASSQDQGGNEQYF; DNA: TGCGCCAGCAGCCAAGATCAAGGAGGTAACGAGCAGTACTTC
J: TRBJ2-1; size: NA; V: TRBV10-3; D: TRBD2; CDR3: CAIRTSGGSSYNEQFF; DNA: TGTGCCATCAGGACTAGCGGGGGCAGCTCCTACAATGAGCAGTTCTTC
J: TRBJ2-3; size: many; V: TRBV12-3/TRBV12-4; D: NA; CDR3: CASSLGLVIDTQYF; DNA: TGTGCCAGCAGTTTAGGCCTAGTGATAGATACGCAGTATTTT
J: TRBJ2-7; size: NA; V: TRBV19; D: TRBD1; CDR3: CASSILAGGNEQYF; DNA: TGTGCCAGTAGTATATTGGCAGGGGGCAACGAGCAGTACTTC
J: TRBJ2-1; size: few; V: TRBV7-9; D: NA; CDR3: CASSLVLPTDNEQFF; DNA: TGTGCCAGCAGCTTAGTTCTACCTACCGACAATGAGCAGTTCTTC
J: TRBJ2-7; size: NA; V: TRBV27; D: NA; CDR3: CATALQGYENEQYF; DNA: TGTGCCACCGCGCTACAGGGCTACGAAAACGAGCAGTACTTC
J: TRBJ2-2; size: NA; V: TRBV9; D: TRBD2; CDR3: CASTQAGGNTGELFF; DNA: TGTGCCAGCACCCAGGCGGGGGGAAACACCGGGGAGCTGTTTTTT
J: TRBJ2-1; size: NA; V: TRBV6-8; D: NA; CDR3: CASCTGPYNEQFF; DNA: TGTGCCAGCTGTACGGGGCCCTACAATGAGCAGTTCTTC
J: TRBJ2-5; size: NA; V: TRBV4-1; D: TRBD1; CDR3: CASSQDPTGGETQYF; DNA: TGCGCCAGCAGCCAAGATCCGACAGGGGGAGAGACCCAGTACTTC
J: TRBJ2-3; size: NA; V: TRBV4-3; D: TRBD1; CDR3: CASSQDKQGAIGDTQYF; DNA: TGCGCCAGCAGCCAAGATAAACAGGGGGCGATTGGGGATACGCAGTATTTT
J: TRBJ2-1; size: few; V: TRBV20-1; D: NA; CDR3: CSAKGLLDNEQFF; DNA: TGCAGTGCCAAGGGGCTATTGGACAATGAGCAGTTCTTC
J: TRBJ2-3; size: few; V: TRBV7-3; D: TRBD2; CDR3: CASSLTSGALDTQYF; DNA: TGTGCCAGCAGCCTGACTAGCGGAGCCCTGGATACGCAGTATTTT
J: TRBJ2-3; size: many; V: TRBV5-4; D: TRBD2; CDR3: CASRRGLAGQEPDTQYF; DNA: TGTGCCAGCAGACGGGGACTAGCGGGCCAGGAGCCAGATACGCAGTATTTT